The 21 T cell receptor beta chains in this list originate from one sample, sequenced in a study of blood T cells in healthy people across ages. PCR was performed a second time for about 7 to 12 cycles using a sample-barcoded 5' primer and a J-beta primer mix. TCRdb processed the 5' RACE reads anew with MiXCR; each CDR3 protein has one entry. The data contain a few hundred thousand distinct CDR3 sequences, roughly half of them seen just once; the ten biggest clones take up under 60%. The material sequenced was blood. These receptors all stem from a man aged 60-69 years in good health.

The CDR3 loop reads CASSSGLAGGRTDTQYF. The DNA for the CDR3 is TGCGCCAGCAGCTCGGGACTAGCGGGGGGAAGGACAGATACGCAGTATTTT. The chain combines TRBV5-1 with TRBJ2-3; 15 bases fit TRBD2. V trimming: 3 bases; J trimming: 3 bases; junction bases outside the gene matches: 5. The CDR3 runs to 17 residues. Germline V lookup: CDR1 SGHRS, CDR2 YFSETQ.

A few counts support this clonotype. J is TRBJ1-5 and V is TRBV6-2 or TRBV6-3; D not certain. V was trimmed by 6 bases and J by 4 bases, leaving 7 bases between them. This CDR3 has 12 amino acids. CDR1 MNHEY and CDR2 SVGEGT come from the germline V gene. In DNA form, the CDR3 reads TGTGCCAGCAGCTCCATGAATCAGCCCCAGCATTTT. Amino acids: CASSSMNQPQHF.

V usage is TRBV6-5 and J usage is TRBJ2-7; the match to TRBD2 covers 12 bases. The DNA matches TRBJ2-5 better at its end, which makes the J call doubtful. CDR3 length: 15 amino acids. The germline V gene has CDR1 MNHEY and CDR2 SVGAGI. The CDR3: CASSLGLAGTETQYF. For the CDR3, the DNA is TGTGCCAGCAGCCTTGGACTAGCGGGAACAGAGACCCAGTACTTC.

The gene calls are TRBV20-1 and TRBJ1-1; D unresolved. Trimming took 1 base from V and 0 from J, leaving 12 bases between them. Germline lookup yields CDR1 DFQATT and CDR2 SNEGSKA (reference sequence). CDR3 length: 15 residues. The DNA for the CDR3 is TGCAGTGCTAGAGGGCGGCTATTGATGAACACTGAAGCTTTCTTT. This sequence encodes CSARGRLLMNTEAFF.

This chain connects TRBV2 to TRBJ2-2; weak D call: TRBD2 (5 bases). Trimming shortened V by 2 bases and J by 0 bases, and 7 bases separated the two germline ends. This CDR3 spans 15 amino acids. Germline V CDR1 and CDR2: SNHLY, FYNNEI. The CDR3 loop reads CASSETGTNTGELFF. Here the CDR3 DNA reads TGTGCCAGCAGTGAAACGGGGACGAACACCGGGGAGCTGTTTTTT.

DNA of the CDR3: TGTGCCAGCGATAAGGGGCCGGAGGGGGCAGATACGCAGTATTTT. Its protein is CASDKGPEGADTQYF. The chain links TRBV6-1 to TRBJ2-3; possibly TRBD1 or TRBD2 for D (6 bases each). Germline CDR1 MNHNS, CDR2 SASEGT. V lost 8 bases, J lost 4 bases, and 19 bases lay in between. CDR3 size: 15 residues.

The chain links TRBV6-2 or TRBV6-3 to TRBJ2-1; 14 nucleotides agree with TRBD2. CDR1 is MNHEY, CDR2 SVGEGT, per germline. The trim removed 6 bases at V and 6 bases at J, leaving 7 bases unmatched. The length of the CDR3 is 16 residues. DNA of the CDR3: TGTGCCAGCAGACCGGGACTAGCGGGAGTGGGCAATGAGCAGTTCTTC. This sequence encodes CASRPGLAGVGNEQFF.

CDR3 residues: CSAESGTGLYNEQFF. The CDR3 DNA follows: TGCAGTGCCGAGTCCGGGACAGGGCTCTACAATGAGCAGTTCTTC. The chain carries TRBV20-1 and TRBJ2-1, with TRBD1 identical over 9 bases. Germline V gives CDR1 DFQATT, CDR2 SNEGSKA (reference sequence). The ends lost 6 bases at V and 3 bases at J; junction bases unmatched: 9. CDR3 length: 15 amino acids.

V gene TRBV12-3 or TRBV12-4 combines with J gene TRBJ2-7; no definite D call. The better agreement between TRBJ2-5 and the DNA end casts doubt on the J call. CDR3 size: 11 residues. DNA for the CDR3: TGTGCCAGCCGGGTAGGAGAGACCCAGTACTTC. Amino acid sequence: CASRVGETQYF.

This chain connects TRBV21-1 to TRBJ2-5; the D call TRBD1 from the table was never checked on the DNA. TRBV21-1 is a pseudogene segment. This CDR3 comprises 16 residues. In DNA, the CDR3 is TGTGCCGGCAGCAAAGCCGGGACAGAAGGAGAAGAGACCCAGTACTTC. Translation: CAGSKAGTEGEETQYF.

V and J are TRBV3-1 and TRBJ2-1; TRBD2 agrees at 9 bases. The CDR3 is made up of 14 amino acids. Germline CDR1 and CDR2: LGHDT and YNNKEL (reference sequence). J was trimmed by 7 bases and V by 7 bases; bases with no gene match: 8. The DNA of the CDR3 is TGTGCCAGCACCAGAGCGGGAGGAGGTAATGAGCAGTTCTTC. This translates into CASTRAGGGNEQFF.

This chain links TRBV29-1 with TRBJ2-3; D gene uncertain. The V end was cut by 6 bases, the J end by 14 bases, with 18 bases between. CDR3 length: 11 residues. In germline, CDR1 is SQVTM, CDR2 ANQGSEA. CDR3: CSVVGNRYAYF. CDR3 sequence (DNA): TGCAGCGTGGTAGGGAACAGATACGCGTATTTT.

This clonotype has more than one count but fewer than ten. The V call is TRBV20-1, the J call TRBJ2-7, with 8 bases matching TRBD2. The V segment lost 0 bases and the J segment 1 base; nucleotides outside the gene matches: 8. The CDR3 spans 16 residues. Per germline, CDR1 DFQATT and CDR2 SNEGSKA (reference sequence). CDR3 sequence (DNA): TGCAGTGCTAGAGATCCCCTAGCGGGCGGATCCTACGAGCAGTACTTC. This codes for CSARDPLAGGSYEQYF.

The sample holds many counts of this clonotype. The chain employs TRBV7-9 and TRBJ2-7; D is unresolved. The CDR3 has 12 residues. The V gene's germline CDR1 is SEHNR and CDR2 FQNEAQ (reference sequence). V was trimmed by 5 bases and J by 3 bases, leaving 8 bases between them. The CDR3 spells CASSPDRYEQYF. The CDR3 nucleotides read TGTGCCAGCAGCCCCGACCGCTACGAGCAGTACTTC.

As concerns this clonotype: The junction departs from germline at one end; a sequencing error may be responsible. The chain is built from TRBV6-5 and TRBJ2-1; possibly TRBD1 for D (6 bases). There are 14 residues in the CDR3. Per germline, CDR1 MNHEY and CDR2 SVGAGI. CDR3 protein: CASSYGTGWYEQFF. The CDR3 DNA sequence: TGTGCCAGCAGTTACGGCACAGGGTGGTATGAACAGTTCTTC.

This chain links TRBV7-2 with TRBJ2-7; weak D call: TRBD2 (6 bases). With 2 bases removed from V and 7 bases from J, the gap between germline ends came to 18 bases. The V gene's germline CDR1 is SGHTA and CDR2 FQGNSA. The CDR3 is 15 residues long. The CDR3 loop is CASSLTGRFYNEQYF. Here the CDR3 DNA reads TGTGCCAGCAGCTTAACCGGGAGATTCTACAATGAGCAGTACTTC.

V and J are TRBV20-1 and TRBJ1-5; 9 nucleotides match TRBD1. Per the germline V gene, CDR1 is DFQATT and CDR2 is SNEGSKA (reference sequence). This CDR3 contains 16 residues. V was clipped by 0 bases and J by 7 bases; unmatched bases: 10. The CDR3, as DNA: TGCAGTGCTAGAGATAGGGGGGACAGGGACAGCCAGCCCCAGCATTTT. Its protein product is CSARDRGDRDSQPQHF.

The chain links TRBV6-2 or TRBV6-3 to TRBJ2-3, with 9 positions matching TRBD2. V gave up 6 bases and J gave up 4 bases; unmatched junction bases: 5. Germline values: CDR1 MNHEY, CDR2 SVGEGT. CDR3 size: 14 residues. The CDR3: CASRLAGAADTQYF. As DNA, the CDR3 is TGTGCCAGCAGATTAGCGGGAGCGGCAGATACGCAGTATTTT.

In its sample, this clonotype was seen a few times. A much larger clone is a single base away; this may be a read error. The chain couples TRBV20-1 to TRBJ2-5; D gene unclear. The CDR3 loop spans 15 amino acids. With 5 bases removed from V and 11 bases from J, the gap between germline ends came to 27 bases. Germline V CDR1 and CDR2: DFQATT, SNEGSKA (reference sequence). The CDR3 region is CSAPPTLTVYNEQYF. The CDR3 DNA reads as TGCAGTGCTCCCCCAACCCTGACTGTCTACAATGAGCAGTACTTC.

This clonotype was picked up many times. V gene TRBV19 combines with J gene TRBJ2-7; D is unresolved. Trimming removed 9 bases at V and 6 bases at J, with 15 bases between. Germline loops: CDR1 LNHDA, CDR2 SQIVND (reference sequence). The CDR3 spans 12 residues. Here the CDR3 reads CASRSPTREQYF. The CDR3 DNA is TGTGCCAGCCGATCCCCCACCCGCGAGCAGTACTTC.

The gene calls are TRBV9 and TRBJ2-3; D unclear. CDR1 and CDR2 (germline): SGDLS, YYNGEE. The CDR3 extends over 16 amino acids. Trimming cost V 0 bases and J 4 bases, with 15 bases left between them. CDR3 loop: CASSVANRLVPDTQYF. The CDR3 DNA sequence: TGTGCCAGCAGCGTAGCTAATCGGTTAGTCCCAGATACGCAGTATTTT.